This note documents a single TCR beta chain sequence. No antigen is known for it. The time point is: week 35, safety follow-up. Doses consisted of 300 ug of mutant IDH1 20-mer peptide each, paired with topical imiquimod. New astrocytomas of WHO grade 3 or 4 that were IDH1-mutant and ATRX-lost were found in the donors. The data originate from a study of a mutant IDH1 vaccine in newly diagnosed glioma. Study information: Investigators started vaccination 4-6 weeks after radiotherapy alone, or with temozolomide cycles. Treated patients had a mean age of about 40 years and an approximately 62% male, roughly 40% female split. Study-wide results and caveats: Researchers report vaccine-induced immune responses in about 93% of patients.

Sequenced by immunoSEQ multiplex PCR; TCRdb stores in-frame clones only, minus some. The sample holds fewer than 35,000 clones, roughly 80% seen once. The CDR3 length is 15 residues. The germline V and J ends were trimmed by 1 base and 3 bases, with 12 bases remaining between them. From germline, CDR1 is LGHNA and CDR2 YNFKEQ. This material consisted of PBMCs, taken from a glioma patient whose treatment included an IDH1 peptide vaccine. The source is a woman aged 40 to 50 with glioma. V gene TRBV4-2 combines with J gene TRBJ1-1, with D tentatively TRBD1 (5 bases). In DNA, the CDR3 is TGTGCCAGCAGCCAAGGAGATACAGGCCACACTGAAGCTTTCTTT. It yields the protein CASSQGDTGHTEAFF.